Presented here are 12 T cell receptor beta chains from one specimen sequenced in a study of CD8+ T cells in alopecia areata. RNA was isolated and reverse transcribed to cDNA, the sequencing template. The protocol was immunoSEQ multiplex PCR, while the TCRdb copy is restricted to in-frame clones and leaves out a portion. This table holds 80,000 or so clones, approximately 66% found once. Regarding treatment: oral pan-JAK inhibitor, 5-10 mg twice daily. The input for sequencing was CD8+ T cells sorted from blood, taken at week 24, from a patient treated with tofacitinib. The receptors derive from a human donor with alopecia areata.

The CDR3 sequence: CSAGTEQETQYF. DNA of the CDR3: TGCAGTGCCGGGACAGAGCAAGAGACCCAGTACTTC. V usage is TRBV29-1 and J usage is TRBJ2-5; 7 nucleotides line up with TRBD1. The germline gives CDR1 SQVTM, CDR2 ANQGSEA. CDR3 size: 12 residues.

This clone appeared a single time. The chain couples TRBV10-3 to TRBJ2-7, with D possibly being TRBD2 (6 bases). V gave up 7 bases and J gave up 4 bases, with 17 bases separating them. The V gene's germline CDR1 is ENHRY and CDR2 SYGVKD. The CDR3 contains 14 residues. Written as DNA, the CDR3 is TGTGCCATCACCCAGGAGGGGTCTGGGTACGAGCAGTACTTC. This gives the protein CAITQEGSGYEQYF.

The gene calls are TRBV4-1 and TRBJ2-7, with 8 bases lining up with TRBD1. CDR3 length equals 16 residues. The V gene end was trimmed by 2 bases and the J gene end by 4 bases; junction bases not matched to a gene: 10. Germline assignment: CDR1 MGHRA and CDR2 YSYEKL. The CDR3 is CASSQKQTGERYEQYF. CDR3 DNA sequence: TGCGCCAGCAGCCAAAAACAGACAGGGGAAAGGTACGAGCAGTACTTC.

The CDR3 DNA reads TGCAGCGAACTAACAGGGATCAATGAGCAGTTCTTC. Its translation is CSELTGINEQFF. The rearrangement joins TRBV29-1 to TRBJ2-1; possible D gene TRBD1, 6 bases. V was trimmed by 7 bases and J by 6 bases, leaving 13 bases between them. This CDR3 comprises 12 residues. Germline lookup yields CDR1 SQVTM and CDR2 ANQGSEA.

This chain links TRBV7-9 with TRBJ2-2; unclear D gene. Trimming cost V 6 bases and J 5 bases, with 13 bases left between them. The CDR3 is 14 residues long. CDR1 and CDR2 from the germline V gene are SEHNR and FQNEAQ (reference sequence). The CDR3 sequence: CASSPSSRTGELFF. The CDR3 region has the DNA TGTGCCAGCAGTCCTAGTAGTCGGACCGGGGAGCTGTTTTTT.

V is TRBV6-5 and J is TRBJ1-6, with TRBD1 matching over 7 bases. This CDR3 is built from 16 residues. V lost 4 bases, J lost 16 bases, and 19 bases stayed unmatched. Germline CDR1 and CDR2: MNHEY and SVGAGI. In DNA form, the CDR3 reads TGTGCCAGCAGTTTCCTCCGGGGACAGCCTCAACCCCCTCTCCACTTT. Its protein is CASSFLRGQPQPPLHF.

The V gene is TRBV14, the J gene TRBJ2-1; the D is unclear. Germline V gives CDR1 SGHDN, CDR2 FVKESK. Between the trimmed V and J ends, which lost 1 base and 4 bases, there was a span of 14 bases. The CDR3 extends over 16 amino acids. CDR3 in DNA: TGTGCCAGCAGCCAAGTATCCAGCGAGTTTTACAATGAGCAGTTCTTC. Translating gives CASSQVSSEFYNEQFF. Drawing the rest from reference TRBV14 and TRBJ2-1, the complete variable domain is EAGVTQFPSHSVIEKGQTVTLRCDPISGHDNLYWYRRVMGKEIKFLLHFVKESKQDESGMPNNRFLAERTGGTYSTLKVQPAELEDSGVYFCASSQVSSEFYNEQFFGPGTRLTVL.

In this sample, this clone turned up a few times. The chain uses TRBV7-7 and TRBJ2-7, with D unclear. This CDR3 region has 15 residues. Germline values: CDR1 SSHAT, CDR2 FNYEAQ (reference sequence). Trimming took 1 base from V and 0 from J, leaving 10 bases between them. As DNA, the CDR3 is TGTGCCAGCAGCTTAGATCCCACGTTCTCCTACGAGCAGTACTTC. Its translation is CASSLDPTFSYEQYF. Filled out from reference TRBV7-7 and TRBJ2-7, the complete variable domain reads GAGVSQSPRYKVTKRGQDVTLRCDPISSHATLYWYQQALGQGPEFLTYFNYEAQPDKSGLPSDRFSAERPEGSISTLTIQRTEQRDSAMYRCASSLDPTFSYEQYFGPGTRLTVT.

This chain links TRBV4-1 with TRBJ1-2; the match to TRBD1 covers 8 bases. The CDR3 covers 13 residues. The trim removed 3 bases at V and 8 bases at J, leaving 5 bases unmatched. The germline V gene encodes CDR1 MGHRA and CDR2 YSYEKL. This CDR3 reads CASSQTTGEGYTF. The CDR3 region has the DNA TGCGCCAGCAGCCAGACGACAGGGGAGGGCTACACCTTC.

V usage is TRBV6-1 and J usage is TRBJ2-7; D is perhaps TRBD2 (5 bases). The length of the CDR3 is 15 residues. Germline assignment: CDR1 MNHNS and CDR2 SASEGT. V lost 1 base, J lost 3 bases, and 13 bases lay in between. In nucleotides, the CDR3 is TGTGCCAGCAGTGAAGGGTTAGCTAGCAACTACGAGCAGTACTTC. Translation: CASSEGLASNYEQYF.

The chain has TRBV7-9 and TRBJ2-7; 9 bases align to TRBD1. Germline assignment: CDR1 SEHNR and CDR2 FQNEAQ (reference sequence). There are 15 residues in the CDR3. Trimming took 1 base from V and 6 from J; bases not matched to a gene: 7. This CDR3 reads CASSLVGQGSGEQYF. In DNA form, the CDR3 reads TGTGCCAGCAGCTTAGTTGGACAGGGGAGTGGCGAGCAGTACTTC.

The sample holds one count of this clone. The V and J genes are TRBV2 and TRBJ2-5, with 8 bases fitting TRBD2. The germline V gene encodes CDR1 SNHLY and CDR2 FYNNEI. The CDR3 is made up of 14 amino acids. V lost 7 bases to trimming and J lost 1 base; unmatched junction nucleotides: 5. CDR3 sequence reads: CASTTAGVQETQYF. CDR3 nucleotide sequence: TGTGCCAGCACTACAGCGGGGGTCCAAGAGACCCAGTACTTC. The whole variable domain, remainder taken from reference TRBV2 and TRBJ2-5, is EPEVTQTPSHQVTQMGQEVILRCVPISNHLYFYWYRQILGQKVEFLVSFYNNEISEKSEIFDDQFSVERPDGSNFTLKIRSTKLEDSAMYFCASTTAGVQETQYFGPGTRLLVL.